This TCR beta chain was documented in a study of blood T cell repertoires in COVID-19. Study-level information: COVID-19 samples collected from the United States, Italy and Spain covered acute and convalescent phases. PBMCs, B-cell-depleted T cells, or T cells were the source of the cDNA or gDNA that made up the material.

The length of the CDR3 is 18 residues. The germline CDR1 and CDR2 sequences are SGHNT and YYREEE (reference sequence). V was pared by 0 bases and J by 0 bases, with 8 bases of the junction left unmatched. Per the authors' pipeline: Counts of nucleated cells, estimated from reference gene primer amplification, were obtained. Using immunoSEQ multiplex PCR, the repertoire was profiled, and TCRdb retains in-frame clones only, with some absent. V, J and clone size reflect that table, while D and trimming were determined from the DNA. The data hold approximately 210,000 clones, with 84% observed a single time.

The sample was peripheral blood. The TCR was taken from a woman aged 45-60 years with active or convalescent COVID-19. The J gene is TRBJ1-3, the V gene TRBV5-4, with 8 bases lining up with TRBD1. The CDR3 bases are TGTGCCAGCAGCTTGGGTGGACAGGGACCCCTCTCTGGAAACACCATATATTTT. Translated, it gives CASSLGGQGPLSGNTIYF.